The sequence of this T cell receptor (beta chain) was determined in a study of a mutant IDH1 vaccine in newly diagnosed glioma. Study details: There were approximately 60% males and about 38% females among treated patients, whose mean age was about 40 years. Study-wide points: Altogether, about 95% of patients exhibited vaccine-induced immune responses.

As to this clone: What it recognizes is unknown.

CDR3 length: 14 amino acids. Germline V gene lookup returns CDR1 SGDLS and CDR2 YYNGEE. Trimming took 4 bases from V and 4 from J; bases not matched to a gene: 5. Generated by immunoSEQ multiplex PCR, the TCRdb table keeps only in-frame clones and is missing some. Of around 40,000 clones detected, roughly 84% appear once; the ten largest clones hold about 2.3%. Indicated time point: week 11, during vaccination. Each vaccine dose was 300 ug of mutant IDH1 20-mer peptide, with topical imiquimod. This sample comprised PBMCs, obtained from a glioma patient whose treatment included an IDH1 peptide vaccine. V is TRBV9 and J is TRBJ2-5; TRBD1 matches at 9 bases. The receptor's source is a middle-aged man with glioma. The DNA of the CDR3 is TGTGCCAGCAGCCTTACAGGGGGCGTAGAGACCCAGTACTTC. Its protein product is CASSLTGGVETQYF.